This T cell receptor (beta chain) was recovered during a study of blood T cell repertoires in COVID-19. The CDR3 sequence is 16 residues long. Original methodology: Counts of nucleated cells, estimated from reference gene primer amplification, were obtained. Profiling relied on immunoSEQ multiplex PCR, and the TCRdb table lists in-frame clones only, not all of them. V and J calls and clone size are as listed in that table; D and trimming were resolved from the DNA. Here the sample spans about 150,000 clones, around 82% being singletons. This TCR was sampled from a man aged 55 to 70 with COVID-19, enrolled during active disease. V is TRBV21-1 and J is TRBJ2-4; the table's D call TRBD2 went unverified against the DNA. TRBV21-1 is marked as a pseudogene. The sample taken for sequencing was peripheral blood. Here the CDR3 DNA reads TGTGCCAGCAGCCCTCGGGGAAAACTAGCCAAAAACATTCAGTACTTC. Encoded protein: CASSPRGKLAKNIQYF.